This T cell receptor (beta chain) is drawn from a study of cytomegalovirus exposure and HLA in healthy donors. Study in general: HLA-typed donors were the source of about 81 million unique TCRs held in an early data release.

The primer mix had 60 Vbeta and 13 Jbeta primers. TCRdb keeps only in-frame clones here, not all; method: immunoSEQ multiplex PCR. The sample gives about 160,000 clones, approximately 80% of which show up once; 7.5% to 9.5% is in the top ten. In germline, CDR1 is SSHAT, CDR2 FNYEAQ (reference sequence). The CDR3 is 18 residues long. Trimming took 3 bases from V and 0 from J, leaving 17 bases between them. The study's findings and limits: Later analysis associated a missense DCLRE1C variant with TCR beta V- and J-gene trimming. Later analysis placed DRB1 highest and HLA-C lowest in TCR association rates, which differed by HLA locus.

As to this clone: The antigen is not known.

The gene calls are TRBV7-7 and TRBJ1-4, with unresolved D. The TCR comes from a male donor in good health and CMV-seropositive. The sample consisted of PBMCs. CDR3 coding DNA: TGTGCCAGCAGCTTCTTAGAGAAACAGCTCACAACTAATGAAAAACTGTTTTTT. Translation gives CASSFLEKQLTTNEKLFF.